Presented here are 4 T cell receptor beta chains from one specimen sequenced in a study of cytomegalovirus exposure and HLA in healthy donors (dated 2017 in TCRdb). The library was produced with the immunoSEQ multiplex PCR assay. For the multiplex PCR, a mixture combining 60 forward primers for TCR Vbeta segments and 13 reverse primers for TCR Jbeta segments was used. Not all clones reach the TCRdb copy of this immuneACCESS table, which keeps in-frame sequences only. Checked studies attribute under half of the gap to unresolved V genes and leave the rest unexplained. This sample gives 75,000 to 100,000 clones in total; over 75% of them show up just once. The top ten clonotypes cover around 3% of the sample. The sequencing sample was made of PBMCs. These receptor sequences come from a man in his forties or fifties in good health and CMV-seronegative.

The CDR3 loop is CASSFSGTGANVLTF. The CDR3 region has the DNA TGTGCCAGCAGCTTTAGCGGAACCGGGGCCAACGTCCTGACTTTC. The rearrangement links TRBV5-5 to TRBJ2-6, with a weak D call TRBD2 (6 bases). Germline loops: CDR1 SGHKS, CDR2 YYEKEE (reference sequence). The CDR3 covers 15 residues. Trimming took off 2 bases at V and 4 bases at J, with 10 bases between the two ends.

This clone is a singleton in its sample. The chain has TRBV18 and TRBJ1-2; tentatively, D is TRBD1 (6 bases). The germline CDR1 and CDR2 sequences are KGHSH and LQKENI. Trimming removed 4 bases at V and 4 bases at J, with 16 bases between. The CDR3 loop spans 15 amino acids. The chain's CDR3 is CASSQKIAGAYGYTF. The CDR3 DNA reads TGTGCCAGCTCACAGAAAATAGCAGGGGCCTATGGCTACACCTTC.

The genes are TRBV5-1 and TRBJ2-2; TRBD1 matches at 8 bases. Per germline, CDR1 SGHRS and CDR2 YFSETQ. CDR3 length: 14 amino acids. Trimming at V came to 7 bases and at J to 5 bases, leaving 7 bases not matched to a gene. The DNA of the CDR3 is TGCGCCAGCTCACGGACAGGGCCAACCGGGGAGCTGTTTTTT. Its translation is CASSRTGPTGELFF.

The gene calls are TRBV7-6 and TRBJ2-3; 8 positions agree with TRBD2. The CDR3 contains 16 residues. Germline trimming cut 3 bases from V and 0 bases from J; bases unmatched to any gene: 5. The germline V gene encodes CDR1 SGHVS and CDR2 FNYEAQ. Written as DNA, the CDR3 is TGTGCCAGCAGCTTCGGGGGGGAGGGTAGCACAGATACGCAGTATTTT. This gives the protein CASSFGGEGSTDTQYF.